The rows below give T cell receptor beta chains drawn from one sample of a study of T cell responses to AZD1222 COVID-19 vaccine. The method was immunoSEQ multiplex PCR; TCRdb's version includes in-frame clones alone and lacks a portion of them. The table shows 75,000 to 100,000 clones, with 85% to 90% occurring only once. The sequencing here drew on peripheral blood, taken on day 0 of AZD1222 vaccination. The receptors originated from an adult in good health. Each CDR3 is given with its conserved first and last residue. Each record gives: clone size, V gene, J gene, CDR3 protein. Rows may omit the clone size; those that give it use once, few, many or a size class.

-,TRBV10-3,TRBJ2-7,CAISESGQGNNEQYF
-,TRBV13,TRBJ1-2,CASSTRPYGYTF
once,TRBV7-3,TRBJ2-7,CASSATGRYEQYF
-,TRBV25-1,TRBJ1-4,CASSEVGSGTNEKLFF
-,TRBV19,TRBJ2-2,CASTPTSIRPGELFF
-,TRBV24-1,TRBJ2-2,CATSITGGTGELFF
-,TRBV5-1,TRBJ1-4,CASAFQGAGEKLFF
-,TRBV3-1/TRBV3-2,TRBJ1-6,CASSQARGTNSPLHF
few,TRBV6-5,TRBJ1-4,CASSLEGATNEKLFF
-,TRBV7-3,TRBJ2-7,CASSFTGGQDEQYF
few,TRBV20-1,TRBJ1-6,CSASEGANSPLHF
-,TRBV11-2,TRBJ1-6,CASSLLGQGDSPLHF
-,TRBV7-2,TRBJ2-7,CASSLALAGGPGEQYF
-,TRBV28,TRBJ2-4,CASTGAGEHYF
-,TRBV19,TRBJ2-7,CASSHLYEQYF
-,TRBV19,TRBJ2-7,CASSPGQAYEQYF
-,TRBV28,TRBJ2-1,CASSSSGLAGWNEQFF
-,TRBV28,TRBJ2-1,CASSPHGGGRANEQFF
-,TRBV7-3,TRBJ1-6,CASSQYGGAPLHF
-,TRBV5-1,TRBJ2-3,CASSPGGGDKTQYF
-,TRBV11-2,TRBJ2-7,CASRGGESYEQYF
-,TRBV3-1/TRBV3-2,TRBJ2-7,CASSQVGYEQYF